This is a list of T cell receptor beta chains from one sample in a study of blood T cell repertoires in COVID-19. Assay: immunoSEQ multiplex PCR; the TCRdb copy retains only in-frame clones and omits some. The table shows about 160,000 clones, with roughly 90% occurring only once. Sample: peripheral blood. The receptors originated from a woman aged 55-75 years with active or convalescent COVID-19. The CDR3 runs from the conserved cysteine through the conserved F or W. The D gene is left open where the match is weak. Rows give clone size only sometimes, using once, few, many, or a class for an expanded clone.

size,J,D,V,length,DNA,CDR3
NA,TRBJ2-3,NA,TRBV7-3,11,TGTGCCAGCAGGTCCGGAGATACGCAGTATTTT,CASRSGDTQYF
NA,TRBJ1-1,NA,TRBV19,13,TGTGCCAGTAGTATAGGGCCCAGAACTGAAGCTTTCTTT,CASSIGPRTEAFF
NA,TRBJ2-1,TRBD2,TRBV4-1,17,TGCGCCAGCAGCCAAGGGGCTAGCGGGGGCTCCTACAATGAGCAGTTCTTC,CASSQGASGGSYNEQFF
NA,TRBJ1-2,TRBD1,TRBV6-6,15,TGTGCCAGCAGTTCCCCACGACAGGGGGCCGATGGCTACACCTTC,CASSSPRQGADGYTF
NA,TRBJ2-3,NA,TRBV5-1,15,TGCGCCAGCAGGGCTAGCAGCACTAGCACAGATACGCAGTATTTT,CASRASSTSTDTQYF
NA,TRBJ2-6,TRBD1,TRBV19,17,TGTGCCAGTAGTAAAAGGACAGGGGCCTCTGGGGCCAACGTCCTGACTTTC,CASSKRTGASGANVLTF
once,TRBJ1-5,NA,TRBV23-1,9,TGCGCCAGCCAGATGCCCCAGCATTTT,CASQMPQHF
NA,TRBJ2-7,NA,TRBV7-2,15,TGTGCCAGCAGCTTAGAACAGGGTGGGATCTACGAGCAGTACTTC,CASSLEQGGIYEQYF
NA,TRBJ1-2,NA,TRBV5-1,13,TGCGCCAGCAGCTTTGAAGGGGGTCATGGCTACACCTTC,CASSFEGGHGYTF
NA,TRBJ2-7,TRBD1,TRBV11-1,14,TGTGCCAGCAGCTCACAGGGGATGGGCTACGAGCAGTACTTC,CASSSQGMGYEQYF
NA,TRBJ1-2,NA,TRBV25-1,14,TGTGCCAGCAGTGAAAGGTTAGAGGACTATGGCTACACCTTC,CASSERLEDYGYTF
NA,TRBJ1-4,NA,TRBV19,15,TGTGCCAGTAGTAGCGGCAGAGGAGTTAATGAAAAACTGTTTTTT,CASSSGRGVNEKLFF
NA,TRBJ1-2,TRBD1,TRBV6-2/TRBV6-3,14,TGTGCCAGCAGTCGCACGGGACAGGCCTATGGCTACACCTTC,CASSRTGQAYGYTF
NA,TRBJ1-2,NA,TRBV3-1/TRBV3-2,11,TGTGCCAGCAGCATCCGGGACAACTACACCTTC,CASSIRDNYTF
NA,TRBJ2-5,TRBD2,TRBV5-1,16,TGCGCCAGCAGCTTGGCGCTAGCGGGGGTCGGGGAGACCCAGTACTTC,CASSLALAGVGETQYF
NA,TRBJ2-1,TRBD2,TRBV4-3,15,TGCGCCAGCAGCCTTGGACTAGCGGCGACCAATGAGCAGTTCTTC,CASSLGLAATNEQFF
NA,TRBJ2-3,TRBD2,TRBV19,16,TGTGCCAGTAGTATTGCTCACCCCGGGGGGACAGATACGCAGTATTTT,CASSIAHPGGTDTQYF
NA,TRBJ2-5,NA,TRBV3-1/TRBV3-2,13,TGTGCCAGCAGCCAGGGGGCTCAAGAGACCCAGTACTTC,CASSQGAQETQYF
NA,TRBJ1-2,TRBD1,TRBV6-5,15,TGTGCCAGCAGTTACTCCGGGCAGGGGGAATATGGCTACACCTTC,CASSYSGQGEYGYTF
NA,TRBJ2-3,TRBD2,TRBV7-6,19,TGTGCCAGCAGCTTCCCCGGGACTAGCGGGGGGGACCACACAGATACGCAGTATTTT,CASSFPGTSGGDHTDTQYF
NA,TRBJ1-5,TRBD1,TRBV5-5,15,TGTGCCAGCAGCCTGGGACAGGGAAGGGATCAGCCCCAGCATTTT,CASSLGQGRDQPQHF
few,TRBJ2-3,TRBD2,TRBV11-3,16,TGTGCCAGCAGCTCTAGCGGGGGTTCTGATGGAGATACGCAGTATTTT,CASSSSGGSDGDTQYF
NA,TRBJ2-5,TRBD2,TRBV5-1,16,TGCGCCAGCAGCTTGACTAGCGGGGGACCCCAAGAGACCCAGTACTTC,CASSLTSGGPQETQYF
NA,TRBJ2-2,NA,TRBV21-1,13,TGTGCCAGCCGACAGGGTTTGTCCGGGGAGCTGTTTTTT,CASRQGLSGELFF
NA,TRBJ2-3,NA,TRBV5-1,16,TGCGCCAGCAGCTTGGCCGGGAGAGTCGGCACAGATACGCAGTATTTT,CASSLAGRVGTDTQYF
NA,TRBJ1-3,TRBD1,TRBV19,16,TGTGCCAGTAGTACGGGACAGGGCAGCTCTGGAAACACCATATATTTT,CASSTGQGSSGNTIYF
NA,TRBJ2-1,NA,TRBV5-6,15,TGTGCCAGCAGCTTTTGGGGGGGCCGGTACAATGAGCAGTTCTTC,CASSFWGGRYNEQFF
NA,TRBJ2-7,TRBD1,TRBV19,16,TGTGCCACCTCCCCTTTACCGGGACAGGCAATCTACGAGCAGTACTTC,CATSPLPGQAIYEQYF
NA,TRBJ2-5,TRBD1,TRBV11-3,18,TGTGCCAGCAGCTTAGGAGCTGGACAGGGGGCCGTGTGGGAGACCCAGTACTTC,CASSLGAGQGAVWETQYF
NA,TRBJ2-5,NA,TRBV21-1,16,TGTGCCAGCGAGACTAGAGCGGGGCCCCCCAAGGAGACCCAGTACTTC,CASETRAGPPKETQYF
few,TRBJ1-6,TRBD1,TRBV7-4,17,TGTGCCAGCAGCTTAGCCTACGGACAGGGGGATAATTCACCCCTCCACTTT,CASSLAYGQGDNSPLHF
NA,TRBJ1-5,TRBD1,TRBV19,16,TGTGCCAGTAGTCAATCCGTGGACAGGGATAATCAGCCCCAGCATTTT,CASSQSVDRDNQPQHF
few,TRBJ1-6,TRBD1,TRBV30,13,TGTGCCGGGGGACAGGGGGCGAATTCACCCCTCCACTTT,CAGGQGANSPLHF
NA,TRBJ1-2,NA,TRBV5-1,15,TGCGCCAGCAGCTTAGAAAAGGGCAGGGCCTATGGCTACACCTTC,CASSLEKGRAYGYTF
once,TRBJ1-6,NA,TRBV6-2/TRBV6-3,14,TGTGCCAGCAGTTACCTGGCGGGGAATTCACCCCTCCACTTT,CASSYLAGNSPLHF
NA,TRBJ1-2,TRBD1,TRBV30,12,TGTGCCTGGAGTAAAGGGGGCGGGGGCTACACCTTC,CAWSKGGGGYTF